This T cell receptor (beta chain) was recovered during a study of blood T cell repertoires in COVID-19. The germline gives CDR1 GTSNPN, CDR2 SVGIG (reference sequence). This CDR3 spans 14 amino acids. Trimming took 0 bases from V and 8 from J; bases not matched to a gene: 6. The assay was immunoSEQ multiplex PCR, and TCRdb's table has in-frame clones only and misses some. The sample includes a few hundred thousand clones, 87% of them seen just once. The chain employs TRBV30 and TRBJ1-2; 10 bases agree with TRBD1. Sequences were obtained from PBMCs or T cells enriched from blood (not recorded which). The receptor's source is a woman aged 30 to 39 who had recovered from COVID-19. CDR3 sequence reads: CAWSVVTGGGGYTF. As DNA, the CDR3 is TGTGCCTGGAGTGTGGTGACAGGGGGCGGCGGCTACACCTTC.